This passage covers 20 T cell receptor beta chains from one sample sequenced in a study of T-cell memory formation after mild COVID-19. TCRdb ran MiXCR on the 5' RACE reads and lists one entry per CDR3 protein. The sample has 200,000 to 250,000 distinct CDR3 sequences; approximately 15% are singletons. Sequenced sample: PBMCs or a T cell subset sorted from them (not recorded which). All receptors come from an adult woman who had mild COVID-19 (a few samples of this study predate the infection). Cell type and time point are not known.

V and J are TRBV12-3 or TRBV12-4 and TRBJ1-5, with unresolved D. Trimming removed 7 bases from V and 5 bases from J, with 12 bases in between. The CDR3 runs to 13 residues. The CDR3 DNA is TGTGCCAGCACGGCATTACCCTATCAGCCCCAGCATTTT. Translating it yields CASTALPYQPQHF.

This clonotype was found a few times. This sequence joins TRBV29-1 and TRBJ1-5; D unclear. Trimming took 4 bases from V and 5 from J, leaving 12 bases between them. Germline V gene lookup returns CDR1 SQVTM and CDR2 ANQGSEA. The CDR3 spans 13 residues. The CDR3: CSVGPRWDQPQHF. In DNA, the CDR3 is TGCAGCGTTGGTCCCCGATGGGATCAGCCCCAGCATTTT. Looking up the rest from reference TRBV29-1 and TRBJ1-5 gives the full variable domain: SAVISQKPSRDICQRGTSLTIQCQVDSQVTMMFWYRQQPGQSLTLIATANQGSEATYESGFVIDKFPISRPNLTFSTLTVSNMSPEDSSIYLCSVGPRWDQPQHFGDGTRLSIL.

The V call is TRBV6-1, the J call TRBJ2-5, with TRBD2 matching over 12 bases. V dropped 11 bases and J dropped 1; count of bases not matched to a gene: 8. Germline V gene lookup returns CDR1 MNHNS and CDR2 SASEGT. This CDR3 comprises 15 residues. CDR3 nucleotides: TGTGCCGGAAAGCTAGCGGGAGGGTTCCAAGAGACCCAGTACTTC. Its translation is CAGKLAGGFQETQYF.

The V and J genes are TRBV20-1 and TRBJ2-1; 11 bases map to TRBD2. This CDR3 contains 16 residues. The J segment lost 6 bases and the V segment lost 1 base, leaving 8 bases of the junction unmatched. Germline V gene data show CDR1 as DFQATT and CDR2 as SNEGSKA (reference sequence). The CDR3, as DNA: TGCAGTGCTAGAGCCCTGGCTAGCGGGGGGCCCAATGAGCAGTTCTTC. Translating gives CSARALASGGPNEQFF.

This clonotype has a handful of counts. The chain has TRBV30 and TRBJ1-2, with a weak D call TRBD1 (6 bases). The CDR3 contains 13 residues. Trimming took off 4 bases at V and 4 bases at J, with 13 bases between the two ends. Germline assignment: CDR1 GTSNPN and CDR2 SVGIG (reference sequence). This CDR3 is CAWTSRGFYGYTF. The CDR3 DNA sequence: TGTGCCTGGACCTCCAGGGGCTTCTATGGCTACACCTTC.

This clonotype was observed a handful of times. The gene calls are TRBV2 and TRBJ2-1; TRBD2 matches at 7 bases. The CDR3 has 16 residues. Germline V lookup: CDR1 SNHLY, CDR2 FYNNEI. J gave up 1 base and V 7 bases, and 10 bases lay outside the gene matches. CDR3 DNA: TGTGCCAGCATACAAGATGCGGGAGCGTCCTACAATGAGCAGTTCTTC. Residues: CASIQDAGASYNEQFF. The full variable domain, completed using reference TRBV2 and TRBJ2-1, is EPEVTQTPSHQVTQMGQEVILRCVPISNHLYFYWYRQILGQKVEFLVSFYNNEISEKSEIFDDQFSVERPDGSNFTLKIRSTKLEDSAMYFCASIQDAGASYNEQFFGPGTRLTVL.

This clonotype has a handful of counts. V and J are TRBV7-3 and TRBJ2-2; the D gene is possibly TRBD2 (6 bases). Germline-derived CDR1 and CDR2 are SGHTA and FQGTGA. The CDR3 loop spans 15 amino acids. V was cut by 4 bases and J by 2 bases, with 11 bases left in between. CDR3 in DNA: TGTGCCAGCAGCTCGGGACTGGTAAACACCGGGGAGCTGTTTTTT. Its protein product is CASSSGLVNTGELFF.

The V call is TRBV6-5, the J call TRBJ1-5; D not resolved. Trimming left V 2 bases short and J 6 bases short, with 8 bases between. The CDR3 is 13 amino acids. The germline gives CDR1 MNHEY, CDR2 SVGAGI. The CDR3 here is CASSYREGQPQHF. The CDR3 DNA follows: TGTGCCAGCAGTTACAGGGAGGGTCAGCCCCAGCATTTT.

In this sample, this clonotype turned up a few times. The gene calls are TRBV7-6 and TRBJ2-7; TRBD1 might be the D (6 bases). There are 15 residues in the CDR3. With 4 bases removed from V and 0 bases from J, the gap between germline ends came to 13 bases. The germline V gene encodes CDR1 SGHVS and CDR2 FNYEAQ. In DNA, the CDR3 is TGTGCCAGCAGCTATATAACAGGGCTCTCCTACGAGCAGTACTTC. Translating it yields CASSYITGLSYEQYF. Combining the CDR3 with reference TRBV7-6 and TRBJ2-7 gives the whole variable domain GAGVSQSPRYKVTKRGQDVALRCDPISGHVSLYWYRQALGQGPEFLTYFNYEAQQDKSGLPNDRFSAERPEGSISTLTIQRTEQRDSAMYRCASSYITGLSYEQYFGPGTRLTVT.

This chain's CDR3 is CASSSLTSLSSYEQYF. As DNA, the CDR3 is TGCGCCAGCAGCTCCCTGACTAGCTTAAGCTCCTACGAGCAGTACTTC. V is TRBV5-1 and J is TRBJ2-7; TRBD2 agrees at 7 bases. The ends lost 3 bases at V and 0 bases at J; junction bases unmatched: 9. Per the germline V gene, CDR1 is SGHRS and CDR2 is YFSETQ. The CDR3 is made up of 16 amino acids.

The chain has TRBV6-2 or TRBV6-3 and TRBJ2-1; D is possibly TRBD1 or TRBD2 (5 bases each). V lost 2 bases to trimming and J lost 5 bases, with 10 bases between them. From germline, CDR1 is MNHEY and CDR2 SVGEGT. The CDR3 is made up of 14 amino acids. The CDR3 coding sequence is TGTGCCAGCAGTTACGGGGGATGGGACAATGAGCAGTTCTTC. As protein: CASSYGGWDNEQFF.

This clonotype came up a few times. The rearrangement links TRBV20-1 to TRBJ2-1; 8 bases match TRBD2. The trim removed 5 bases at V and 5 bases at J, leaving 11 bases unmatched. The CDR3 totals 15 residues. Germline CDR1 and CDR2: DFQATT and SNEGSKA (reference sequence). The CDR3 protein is CSAYSAGELNNEQFF. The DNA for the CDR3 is TGCAGTGCTTATTCAGCGGGAGAGTTGAACAATGAGCAGTTCTTC.

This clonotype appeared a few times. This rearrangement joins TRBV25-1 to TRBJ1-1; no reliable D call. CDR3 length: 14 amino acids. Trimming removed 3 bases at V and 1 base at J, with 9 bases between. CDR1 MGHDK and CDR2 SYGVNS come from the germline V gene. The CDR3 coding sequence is TGTGCCAGCAGTGAGGTACATCCGAACACTGAAGCTTTCTTT. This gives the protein CASSEVHPNTEAFF.

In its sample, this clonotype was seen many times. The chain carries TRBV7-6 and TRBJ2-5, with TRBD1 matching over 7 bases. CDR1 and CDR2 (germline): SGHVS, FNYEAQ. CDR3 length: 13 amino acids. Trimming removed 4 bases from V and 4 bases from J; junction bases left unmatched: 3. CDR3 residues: CASSSNRGETQYF. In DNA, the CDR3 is TGTGCCAGCAGCTCGAACAGGGGAGAGACCCAGTACTTC.

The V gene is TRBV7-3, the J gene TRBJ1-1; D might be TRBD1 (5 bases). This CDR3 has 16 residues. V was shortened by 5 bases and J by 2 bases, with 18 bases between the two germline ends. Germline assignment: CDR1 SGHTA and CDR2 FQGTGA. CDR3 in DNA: TGTGCCAGCAGCGTAGTCGCCGTGGGGCCAAACACTGAAGCTTTCTTT. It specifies CASSVVAVGPNTEAFF.

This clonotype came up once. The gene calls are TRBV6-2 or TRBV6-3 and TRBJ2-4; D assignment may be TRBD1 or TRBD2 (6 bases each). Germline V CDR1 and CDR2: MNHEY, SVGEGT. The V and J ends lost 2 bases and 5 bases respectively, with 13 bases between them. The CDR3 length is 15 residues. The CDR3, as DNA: TGTGCCAGCAGTTACGAAGCTAGGGGGGAAAACATTCAGTACTTC. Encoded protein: CASSYEARGENIQYF.

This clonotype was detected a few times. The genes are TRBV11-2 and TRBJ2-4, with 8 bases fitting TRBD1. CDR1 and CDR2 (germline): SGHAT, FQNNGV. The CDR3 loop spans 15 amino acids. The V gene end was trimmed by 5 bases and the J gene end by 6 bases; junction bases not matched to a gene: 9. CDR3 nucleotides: TGTGCCAGCAGCCCCACCGGACAGGGCGGAAACATTCAGTACTTC. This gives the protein CASSPTGQGGNIQYF.

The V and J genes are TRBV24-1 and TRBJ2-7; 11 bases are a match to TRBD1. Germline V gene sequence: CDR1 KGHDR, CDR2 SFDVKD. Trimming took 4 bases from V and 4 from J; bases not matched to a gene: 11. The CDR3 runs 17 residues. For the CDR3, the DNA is TGTGCCACCAGTGACCAGGAGGGGACAGGGGGGTTTTACGAGCAGTACTTC. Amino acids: CATSDQEGTGGFYEQYF.

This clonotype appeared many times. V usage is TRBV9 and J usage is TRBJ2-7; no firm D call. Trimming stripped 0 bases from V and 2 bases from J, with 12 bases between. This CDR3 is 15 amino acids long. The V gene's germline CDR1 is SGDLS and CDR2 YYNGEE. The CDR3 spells CASSVGQALTYEQYF. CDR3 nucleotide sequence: TGTGCCAGCAGCGTAGGGCAGGCCCTCACCTACGAGCAGTACTTC.

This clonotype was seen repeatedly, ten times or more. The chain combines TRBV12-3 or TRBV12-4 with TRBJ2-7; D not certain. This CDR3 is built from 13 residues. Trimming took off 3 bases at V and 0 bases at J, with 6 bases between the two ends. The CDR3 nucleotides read TGTGCCAGCAGTTTGTCAAACTCCTACGAGCAGTACTTC. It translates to CASSLSNSYEQYF.